A selection of T cell receptor beta chains follows, all from one sample in a study of blood T cell repertoires in COVID-19. TCRdb's copy holds only in-frame clones and misses some; the assay was immunoSEQ multiplex PCR. The table lists about 280,000 clones, around 84% of them singletons. Sequencing was performed on PBMCs or T cells enriched from blood (not recorded which). The source of these receptors is a woman in her 50s who had recovered from COVID-19. CDR3s include the opening cysteine and the closing phenylalanine or tryptophan. The D gene is left open where the match is weak. Some rows mark clone size as missing; the rest say once, few, many or name a class of expanded clone.

cdr3_nt,cdr3_aa,clone_size,d_call,j_call,v_call
TGTGCCACCACGGACAGATCTGGAAACACCATATATTTT,CATTDRSGNTIYF,NA,NA,TRBJ1-3,TRBV19
TGTGCCAGCAGCTCGGGGACAGGGGCGAACTATGGCTACACCTTC,CASSSGTGANYGYTF,once,TRBD1,TRBJ1-2,TRBV5-6
TGTGCCAGCAGCCAAGGGGGGAGGGGCAATCAGCCCCAGCATTTT,CASSQGGRGNQPQHF,NA,NA,TRBJ1-5,TRBV4-2
TGTGCCAGCAGCTTGTGGGGACAGGGATCAGATACGCAGTATTTT,CASSLWGQGSDTQYF,many,TRBD1,TRBJ2-3,TRBV5-5
TGCGCCAGCAGCTTGCGTCCAGGGACAGGTGGGGATGAGCAGTTCTTC,CASSLRPGTGGDEQFF,NA,TRBD1,TRBJ2-1,TRBV5-1
TGTGCCAGCAGCTGGGAGCCTAGCGGGGCGCGAGAGACCCAGTACTTC,CASSWEPSGARETQYF,NA,TRBD2,TRBJ2-5,TRBV7-2
TGTGCCAGCAGTTTATCGGGCGCCAACACTGAAGCTTTCTTT,CASSLSGANTEAFF,once,NA,TRBJ1-1,TRBV27
TGTGCCAGCAGTAAGCAGGGTCTCACTGAAGCTTTCTTT,CASSKQGLTEAFF,NA,NA,TRBJ1-1,TRBV6-5
TGCGCCAGCAGCCCGCGGGGGGACAATCAGCCCCAGCATTTT,CASSPRGDNQPQHF,NA,NA,TRBJ1-5,TRBV5-1
TGTGCCAGTTACGAGACTAATGAAAAACTGTTTTTT,CASYETNEKLFF,NA,NA,TRBJ1-4,TRBV28
TGTGCCAGCAGTCGGGACTCTAGCTACGAGCAGTACTTC,CASSRDSSYEQYF,NA,NA,TRBJ2-7,TRBV12-3/TRBV12-4
TGTGCCAGCAGCTTACAGGGTCACGAGCAGTACTTC,CASSLQGHEQYF,once,NA,TRBJ2-7,TRBV11-2
TGCGCCAGCAGCCAAGACGCAGATTCCTACGAGCAGTACTTC,CASSQDADSYEQYF,NA,NA,TRBJ2-7,TRBV4-3
TGTGCCAGCACCCCCCAGGGGAACACTGAAGCTTTCTTT,CASTPQGNTEAFF,NA,NA,TRBJ1-1,TRBV27
TGTGCCAGCAGCGCTACCACCCTAGAGACCCAGTACTTC,CASSATTLETQYF,NA,NA,TRBJ2-5,TRBV7-9
TGTGCCAGCAGTCCACCGACAGGGGTGAGAGCTGAAGCTTTCTTT,CASSPPTGVRAEAFF,once,TRBD1,TRBJ1-1,TRBV28
TGTGCCAGTACCACGGACAGGGCCTATGGCTACACCTTC,CASTTDRAYGYTF,NA,TRBD1,TRBJ1-2,TRBV19
TGCAGCGTAGGGACAGGGAATACTGAAGCTTTCTTT,CSVGTGNTEAFF,NA,TRBD1,TRBJ1-1,TRBV29-1
TGTGCCAGCAGCCATACAGGTCGTGCTGGAAACACCATATATTTT,CASSHTGRAGNTIYF,NA,NA,TRBJ1-3,TRBV14
TGTGCCAGCAGTTCGCTCAGGGGTGCCCAGCCCCAGCATTTT,CASSSLRGAQPQHF,NA,NA,TRBJ1-5,TRBV6-5
TGCGCCAGCAGCCCGGGACTAGCGGGCTCCTACGAGCAGTACTTC,CASSPGLAGSYEQYF,NA,TRBD2,TRBJ2-7,TRBV4-3
TGTGCCAGCTCACCACCGGTGCAGGGCCGGGAGCTGTTTTTT,CASSPPVQGRELFF,NA,NA,TRBJ2-2,TRBV18
TGTGCCAGCGATCCGACAAGCTACAATGAGCAGTTCTTC,CASDPTSYNEQFF,NA,NA,TRBJ2-1,TRBV6-5
TGTGCCAGCTCATTCCAGAGGGCAACTAATGAAAAACTGTTTTTT,CASSFQRATNEKLFF,NA,NA,TRBJ1-4,TRBV18
TGTGCCAGTAGTATAGGGCCAGCGGGGGTTACGGAGACCCAGTACTTC,CASSIGPAGVTETQYF,NA,TRBD2,TRBJ2-5,TRBV19
TGTGCCAGCAGCCCACGGGGGAGCACAGATACGCAGTATTTT,CASSPRGSTDTQYF,NA,NA,TRBJ2-3,TRBV7-8
TGCAGCGTAGACAGGGTTGGGGGCACCGGGGAGCTGTTTTTT,CSVDRVGGTGELFF,NA,TRBD1,TRBJ2-2,TRBV29-1
TGTGCCAGCAGCGTAGGGACTGGATTGACTAGGGACACTGAAGCTTTCTTT,CASSVGTGLTRDTEAFF,once,NA,TRBJ1-1,TRBV9
TGCAGTGCTAGTCTCCTAGCGGGGGGGATCTACAATGAGCAGTTCTTC,CSASLLAGGIYNEQFF,NA,TRBD2,TRBJ2-1,TRBV20-1
TGTGCCAGCAGTTTATTGGGGGCCCCAACCGGCACTGAAGCTTTCTTT,CASSLLGAPTGTEAFF,NA,NA,TRBJ1-1,TRBV27